This T cell receptor (beta chain) emerged from a study of glioma-infiltrating T cells after dendritic cell vaccination. Background on the study: Samples are from glioblastoma patients in Phase I and II dendritic cell vaccine trials. Patients received autologous tumor lysate-pulsed dendritic cell vaccination between the early 2000s and the early 2010s. Findings and caveats of the study: Only a small number of patients had complete blood and tumor samples.

The time point is: after dendritic cell vaccination, including at tumor progression/relapse. Germline CDR1 and CDR2: SGHAT and FQDESV (reference sequence). The CDR3 has 12 amino acids. The V and J ends lost 2 bases and 6 bases respectively, with 8 bases between them. Primers: 60 V beta forward and 13 J beta reverse. Clones were sequenced by immunoSEQ multiplex PCR, and TCRdb holds only the in-frame ones, with some missing. Seen here are around 78,000 clones, around 86% observed once, and the top ten hold around 2.4%. Of note for this clone: No antigen is known for it.

J is TRBJ2-7 and V is TRBV11-1; D is perhaps TRBD2 (6 bases). The TCR sequence derives from a human donor with glioblastoma. The sequenced sample was blood, obtained after dendritic cell vaccination. This CDR3 reads CASSLRGGEQYF. CDR3 sequence (DNA): TGTGCCAGCAGCTTAAGGGGAGGCGAGCAGTACTTC.